Below, 24 T cell receptor beta chains from the same sample are listed, as sequenced in a study of shared clonotypes between healthy human individuals. Generated by immunoSEQ multiplex PCR, the TCRdb table keeps only in-frame clones and is missing some. The sample lists approximately 980,000 clones, more than 75% occurring once. The sample comprised memory CD4+ T cells sorted from blood. Subset defined: CD45RA-negative fraction. The receptors here all came from a man younger than 35 in good health.

A note on this clone: The junction differs from germline at one of its ends, possibly a read error. The chain is built from TRBV5-1 and TRBJ2-5; 10 bases line up with TRBD2. The CDR3 is made up of 17 amino acids. Germline assignment: CDR1 SGHRS and CDR2 YFSETQ. The CDR3 sequence is CASSLVLAGGPKETQYF. DNA of the CDR3: TGCGCCAGCAGTTTGGTTTTAGCGGGAGGCCCCAAAGAGACCCAGTACTTC.

This clone was counted only a few times. V usage is TRBV5-6 and J usage is TRBJ2-3, with D unresolved. The ends were cut back, 4 bases at V and 1 base at J, with 16 bases in the middle. The CDR3 runs 16 residues. Germline lookup yields CDR1 SGHDT and CDR2 YYEEEE. CDR3 sequence: CASSPPNGDRTDTQYF. DNA of the CDR3: TGTGCCAGCAGCCCCCCCAACGGAGACCGCACAGATACGCAGTATTTT.

The sample holds many counts of this clone. The CDR3 reads CASSVATWWQEDANYGYTF. The CDR3 DNA reads TGTGCCAGCAGCGTAGCTACTTGGTGGCAGGAAGACGCTAACTATGGCTACACCTTC. J is TRBJ1-2 and V is TRBV9; no clear D. Per germline, CDR1 SGDLS and CDR2 YYNGEE. Trimming left V 0 bases short and J 0 bases short, with 21 bases between. The CDR3 is made up of 19 amino acids.

This clone occurred a few times. V is TRBV2 and J is TRBJ1-5; D is perhaps TRBD1 (6 bases). Germline CDR1 reads SNHLY; CDR2 reads FYNNEI. CDR3 size: 17 residues. The germline V and J ends were trimmed by 6 bases and 2 bases, with 20 bases remaining between them. For the CDR3, the DNA is TGTGCCAGCAGCCCACCCGGGCAGGGGCAAGGCAATCAGCCCCAGCATTTT. Translated, it gives CASSPPGQGQGNQPQHF.

The J gene is TRBJ2-3, the V gene TRBV19; 8 bases match TRBD1. With V trimmed by 6 bases and J by 2 bases, 4 bases remained unmatched. Germline loops: CDR1 LNHDA, CDR2 SQIVND (reference sequence). The CDR3 spans 14 residues. The CDR3 DNA is TGTGCCAGTAGACCGACAGGGGTCACAGATACGCAGTATTTT. Protein: CASRPTGVTDTQYF.

Remarks on this clone: The same CDR3 can be traced to other DNA sequences in this sample. The chain is built from TRBV9 and TRBJ1-4; the D gene is possibly TRBD1 (5 bases). V was cut by 0 bases and J by 8 bases, with 11 bases left in between. The germline CDR1 and CDR2 sequences are SGDLS and YYNGEE. This CDR3 region has 14 residues. CDR3 bases: TGTGCCAGCAGCGTAGGAACAGGTGGGGAAAAACTGTTTTTT. This codes for CASSVGTGGEKLFF.

The chain joins TRBV9 to TRBJ1-2, with D perhaps matching TRBD1 (6 bases). The V and J ends lost 0 bases and 4 bases respectively, with 10 bases between them. The CDR3 runs 14 residues. CDR1 is SGDLS, CDR2 YYNGEE, per germline. The CDR3 here is CASSVGQEAYGYTF. The CDR3 DNA reads TGTGCCAGCAGCGTAGGACAGGAGGCCTATGGCTACACCTTC.

The chain couples TRBV27 to TRBJ2-7; TRBD2 matches 9 bases. The length of the CDR3 is 16 residues. After removal of 5 bases from V and 0 bases from J, the junction contained 8 bases not matched to a gene. Germline CDR1 is MNHEY and CDR2 is SMNVEV (reference sequence). The CDR3 spells CASSKRGGASSYEQYF. DNA for the CDR3: TGTGCCAGCAGTAAGCGCGGGGGGGCCAGCTCCTACGAGCAGTACTTC.

This chain's CDR3 is CASSFGRTGLGQPQHF. For the CDR3, the DNA is TGTGCCAGCAGTTTTGGCCGGACAGGGCTTGGACAGCCCCAGCATTTT. The rearrangement links TRBV28 to TRBJ1-5; 8 bases agree with TRBD1. The CDR3 extends over 16 amino acids. Trimming cost V 3 bases and J 7 bases; bases outside gene matches: 11. Per the germline V gene, CDR1 is MDHEN and CDR2 is SYDVKM.

This clone showed up just a few times. The chain couples TRBV27 to TRBJ2-7; perhaps TRBD1 as D (6 bases). Per the germline V gene, CDR1 is MNHEY and CDR2 is SMNVEV (reference sequence). The V gene lost 8 bases and the J gene lost 3 bases, with 14 bases spanning the gap. The CDR3 spans 13 residues. The CDR3: CASRRGGIYEQYF. DNA of the CDR3: TGTGCCAGCCGACGAGGGGGAATCTACGAGCAGTACTTC.

This chain joins TRBV6-1 and TRBJ2-5; D is perhaps TRBD2 (7 bases). CDR3 length: 14 amino acids. The V end was cut by 7 bases, the J end by 6 bases, with 18 bases between. Germline values: CDR1 MNHNS, CDR2 SASEGT. The CDR3 reads CASTSGGAEKTQYF. CDR3 nucleotide sequence: TGTGCCAGCACAAGTGGGGGGGCCGAGAAGACCCAGTACTTC.

Concerning this clone: The identical CDR3 is also encoded by other nucleotide sequences in the sample. This sequence joins TRBV6-4 and TRBJ1-2; D unclear. The CDR3 runs to 16 residues. V lost 0 bases to trimming and J lost 7 bases, with 18 bases between them. Germline CDR1 and CDR2: MRHNA and SNTAGT. The CDR3 bases are TGTGCCAGCAGTGACTCGAGTTTCCGGGGTCGGGGTGGCTACACCTTC. Residues: CASSDSSFRGRGGYTF.

V gene TRBV4-1 combines with J gene TRBJ2-7, with a tentative D call TRBD1 (5 bases). V lost 0 bases to trimming and J lost 5 bases, with 11 bases between them. The CDR3 covers 14 residues. Per germline, CDR1 MGHRA and CDR2 YSYEKL. CDR3 amino acids: CASSQDRVGHEQYF. The CDR3 DNA sequence: TGCGCCAGCAGCCAAGATCGCGTGGGGCACGAGCAGTACTTC.

The gene calls are TRBV28 and TRBJ1-1; no definite D call. The CDR3 loop spans 14 amino acids. The germline V and J ends were trimmed by 3 bases and 3 bases, with 11 bases remaining between them. Germline values: CDR1 MDHEN, CDR2 SYDVKM. Here the CDR3 DNA reads TGTGCCAGCAGTTTGGAGGCGACATACACTGAAGCTTTCTTT. Its translation is CASSLEATYTEAFF.

The rearrangement joins TRBV10-3 to TRBJ2-1, with 7 bases fitting TRBD1. The CDR3 spans 16 residues. V lost 10 bases and J lost 8; bases outside the gene matches: 20. Germline V CDR1 and CDR2: ENHRY, SYGVKD. The CDR3 DNA reads as TGTGCCACCACAAACCTGGGACAGCCTCTGGGGTATGAGCAGTTCTTC. Translating gives CATTNLGQPLGYEQFF.

The J gene is TRBJ2-1, the V gene TRBV23-1, with 7 nucleotides matching TRBD1. TRBV23-1 is identified as an open reading frame with a role that is uncertain. J gave up 9 bases and V 2 bases, and 10 bases lay outside the gene matches. The CDR3 is 15 amino acids. The chain's CDR3 is CASSQPIDRDTEQFF. CDR3 coding DNA: TGCGCCAGCAGTCAACCGATCGACAGGGACACTGAGCAGTTCTTC.

This chain links TRBV18 with TRBJ1-5; no reliable D call. The germline gives CDR1 KGHSH, CDR2 LQKENI. The CDR3 is 15 residues long. V dropped 3 bases and J dropped 6 bases, with 15 bases sitting between them. The CDR3 DNA is TGTGCCAGCTCACCTGGCCCTGGTTCCCGTCAGCCCCAGCATTTT. This codes for CASSPGPGSRQPQHF.

Ten or more counts support this clone. The chain employs TRBV18 and TRBJ1-1; maybe TRBD1 (5 bases). Germline assignment: CDR1 KGHSH and CDR2 LQKENI. The V end lost 1 base, the J end lost 3 bases, and 12 bases lay between the germline ends. The CDR3 covers 15 residues. CDR3 coding DNA: TGTGCCAGCTCACCACGGAGGGGCCTGGACACTGAAGCTTTCTTT. Its protein is CASSPRRGLDTEAFF.

This clone has more than one count but fewer than ten. The chain uses TRBV27 and TRBJ2-4; 10 bases align to TRBD1. There are 18 residues in the CDR3. The germline V gene encodes CDR1 MNHEY and CDR2 SMNVEV (reference sequence). The V gene end was trimmed by 0 bases and the J gene end by 12 bases; junction bases not matched to a gene: 17. CDR3: CASSLSGLAGDRGVTQYF. DNA of the CDR3: TGTGCCAGCAGTTTATCTGGGCTGGCGGGGGACAGGGGTGTCACTCAGTACTTC.

The chain uses TRBV11-2 and TRBJ1-1; D gene uncertain. In germline, CDR1 is SGHAT, CDR2 FQNNGV. V gave up 5 bases and J gave up 3 bases, with 10 bases separating them. This CDR3 is 13 amino acids long. In nucleotides, the CDR3 is TGTGCCAGCAGCCCCCGCCCGGACACTGAAGCTTTCTTT. Its protein is CASSPRPDTEAFF.

This clone showed up just once. The chain carries TRBV6-5 and TRBJ2-3, with D possibly matching TRBD2 (6 bases). V gave up 7 bases and J gave up 2 bases, with 13 bases separating them. The germline V gene encodes CDR1 MNHEY and CDR2 SVGAGI. The CDR3 length is 14 residues. CDR3 protein: CASTPARDTDTQYF. The CDR3, as DNA: TGTGCCAGCACCCCAGCGCGGGACACAGATACGCAGTATTTT.

V usage is TRBV4-1 and J usage is TRBJ1-6, with D perhaps TRBD1 (5 bases). Trimming left V 0 bases short and J 8 bases short, with 14 bases between. This CDR3 is built from 16 residues. CDR1 is MGHRA, CDR2 YSYEKL, per germline. CDR3 residues: CASSQDSSTVYSPLHF. For the CDR3, the DNA is TGCGCCAGCAGCCAAGATTCGTCGACAGTTTATTCACCCCTCCACTTT.

CDR3 amino acids: CASSVSASTDTQYF. In DNA, the CDR3 is TGCGCCAGCAGCGTTAGTGCCAGCACAGATACGCAGTATTTT. This sequence joins TRBV5-1 and TRBJ2-3; D not resolved. V was clipped by 4 bases and J by 0 bases, with 9 bases between them. The CDR3 totals 14 residues. The germline V gene encodes CDR1 SGHRS and CDR2 YFSETQ.

This chain uses TRBV5-1 with TRBJ2-3; TRBD2 matches at 7 bases. The CDR3 runs 14 residues. Germline V lookup: CDR1 SGHRS, CDR2 YFSETQ. Trimming removed 4 bases from V and 2 bases from J; junction bases left unmatched: 4. CDR3 loop: CASSGLAVTDTQYF. The CDR3 coding sequence is TGCGCCAGCAGCGGGCTAGCGGTCACAGATACGCAGTATTTT.